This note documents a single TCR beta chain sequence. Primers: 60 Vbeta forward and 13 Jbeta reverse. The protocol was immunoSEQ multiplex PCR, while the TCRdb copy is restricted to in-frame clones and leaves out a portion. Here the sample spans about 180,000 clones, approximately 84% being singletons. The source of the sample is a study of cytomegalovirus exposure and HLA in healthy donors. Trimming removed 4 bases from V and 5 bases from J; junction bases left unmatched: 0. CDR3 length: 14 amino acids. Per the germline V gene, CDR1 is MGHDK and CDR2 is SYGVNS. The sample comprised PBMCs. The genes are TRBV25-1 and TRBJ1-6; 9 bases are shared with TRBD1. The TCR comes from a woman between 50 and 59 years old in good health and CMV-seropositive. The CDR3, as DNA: TGTGCCAGCAGTGGGGACAGGGATAATTCACCCCTCCACTTT. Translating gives CASSGDRDNSPLHF.